Presented here are 20 T cell receptor beta chains from one specimen sequenced in a study of blood T cells in healthy people across ages. Then a second PCR, running about 6 to 12 cycles, was carried out with a sample-barcoded 5' primer and a J-beta primer mix. TCRdb reprocessed the 5' RACE reads via MiXCR and lists one record per CDR3 protein. The data show 700,000 to 1,000,000 distinct CDR3 sequences, with 44% seen just once and approximately 19% held by the top ten. Sequenced: blood. The source is a man aged 60-69 years in good health.

This clonotype was counted between two and nine times. V and J are TRBV7-2 and TRBJ2-7; the D gene is possibly TRBD2 (6 bases). The CDR3 extends over 15 amino acids. Trimming left V 6 bases short and J 0 bases short, with 15 bases between. Per germline, CDR1 SGHTA and CDR2 FQGNSA. CDR3 nucleotides: TGTGCCAGCAGGGGTGGGCCCGGGGGCTCCTACGAGCAGTACTTC. It specifies CASRGGPGGSYEQYF.

The V gene is TRBV27, the J gene TRBJ1-5, with 7 bases that match TRBD1. Germline V lookup: CDR1 MNHEY, CDR2 SMNVEV (reference sequence). The CDR3 runs 14 residues. The J segment lost 9 bases and the V segment lost 4 bases, leaving 9 bases of the junction unmatched. This CDR3 is CASSSDRERTPQHF. As DNA, the CDR3 is TGTGCCAGCAGTTCAGACAGGGAGAGGACGCCCCAGCATTTT.

The rearrangement uses TRBV7-2 and TRBJ2-1, with TRBD2 identical over 10 bases. V gave up 5 bases and J gave up 4 bases; unmatched junction bases: 5. Germline V CDR1 and CDR2: SGHTA, FQGNSA. The length of the CDR3 is 15 residues. The CDR3 sequence is CASSLSGGEYNEQFF. The DNA of the CDR3 is TGTGCCAGCAGCCTAAGCGGGGGGGAATACAATGAGCAGTTCTTC.

The chain employs TRBV7-2 and TRBJ2-3; D perhaps matches TRBD2 (5 bases). This CDR3 comprises 16 residues. The V gene lost 1 base and the J gene lost 0 bases, with 11 bases spanning the gap. Germline loops: CDR1 SGHTA, CDR2 FQGNSA. The chain's CDR3 is CASSLGRGSSTDTQYF. The CDR3 region has the DNA TGTGCCAGCAGCTTAGGACGGGGATCTAGCACAGATACGCAGTATTTT.

This clonotype came up once. The V call is TRBV9, the J call TRBJ2-7, with 7 bases lining up with TRBD1. The V gene end was trimmed by 0 bases and the J gene end by 4 bases; junction bases not matched to a gene: 7. This CDR3 region has 15 residues. CDR1 SGDLS and CDR2 YYNGEE come from the germline V gene. The CDR3 nucleotides read TGTGCCAGCAGCGTAGCCCCGGACAGGAGGTACGAGCAGTACTTC. Translated: CASSVAPDRRYEQYF. Together with reference TRBV9 and TRBJ2-7, the CDR3 gives the full variable domain: DSGVTQTPKHLITATGQRVTLRCSPRSGDLSVYWYQQSLDQGLQFLIQYYNGEERAKGNILERFSAQQFPDLHSELNLSSLELGDSALYFCASSVAPDRRYEQYFGPGTRLTVT.

This chain connects TRBV5-1 to TRBJ1-1; no definite D call. Trimming stripped 0 bases from V and 0 bases from J, with 6 bases between. Germline loops: CDR1 SGHRS, CDR2 YFSETQ. CDR3 length: 14 residues. Here the CDR3 reads CASSLAEMNTEAFF. CDR3 nucleotide sequence: TGCGCCAGCAGCTTGGCCGAAATGAACACTGAAGCTTTCTTT.

This chain connects TRBV30 to TRBJ1-5; D is unclear. The CDR3 length is 13 residues. The V gene lost 1 base and the J gene lost 0 bases, with 4 bases spanning the gap. Germline CDR1 and CDR2: GTSNPN and SVGIG (reference sequence). The CDR3 nucleotides read TGTGCCTGGAGTGACAGTAGCAATCAGCCCCAGCATTTT. It translates to CAWSDSSNQPQHF.

In this sample, this clonotype turned up many times. The genes are TRBV7-9 and TRBJ2-7, with D hard to call. The V gene lost 9 bases and the J gene lost 7 bases, with 7 bases spanning the gap. The CDR3 contains 9 residues. Germline V gene lookup returns CDR1 SEHNR and CDR2 FQNEAQ (reference sequence). This CDR3 is CARGWEQYF. CDR3 bases: TGTGCCAGAGGTTGGGAGCAGTACTTC.

This clonotype was observed once. A single base separates this from a much larger clone, so it may be a read error. CDR3 residues: CASRSRGDYGYTF. The CDR3 DNA follows: TGTGCCAGCAGGAGCAGGGGGGACTATGGCTACACCTTC. The gene calls are TRBV3-1 and TRBJ1-2; 7 bases align to TRBD1. The germline V gene encodes CDR1 LGHDT and CDR2 YNNKEL (reference sequence). V was clipped by 6 bases and J by 3 bases; unmatched bases: 4. This CDR3 contains 13 residues.

The chain employs TRBV7-9 and TRBJ2-1, with a weak D call TRBD2 (6 bases). Per the germline V gene, CDR1 is SEHNR and CDR2 is FQNEAQ (reference sequence). V was cut by 7 bases and J by 2 bases, with 15 bases left in between. The CDR3 totals 15 residues. In DNA form, the CDR3 reads TGTGCCAGCAAAGACGGGGGTTTCACCTACAATGAGCAGTTCTTC. This sequence encodes CASKDGGFTYNEQFF. The full variable domain, its missing parts supplied by reference TRBV7-9 and TRBJ2-1, is DTGVSQNPRHKITKRGQNVTFRCDPISEHNRLYWYRQTLGQGPEFLTYFQNEAQLEKSRLLSDRFSAERPKGSFSTLEIQRTEQGDSAMYLCASKDGGFTYNEQFFGPGTRLTVL.

This clonotype was seen only a few times. This chain connects TRBV7-2 to TRBJ2-7; TRBD2 matches 8 bases. The V segment lost 5 bases and the J segment 0 bases; nucleotides outside the gene matches: 9. Germline CDR1 reads SGHTA; CDR2 reads FQGNSA. This CDR3 is built from 16 residues. The CDR3 here is CASSLGLAGSSYEQYF. CDR3 nucleotides: TGTGCCAGCAGCCTCGGATTAGCGGGGAGCTCCTACGAGCAGTACTTC.

The chain employs TRBV7-9 and TRBJ2-6; D might be TRBD1 (6 bases). Between the trimmed V and J ends, which lost 6 bases and 0 bases, there was a span of 15 bases. Per germline, CDR1 SEHNR and CDR2 FQNEAQ (reference sequence). The CDR3 is made up of 17 amino acids. CDR3 sequence: CASRYRDTYSGANVLTF. The CDR3 DNA follows: TGTGCCAGCAGATACCGGGACACTTACTCTGGGGCCAACGTCCTGACTTTC.

V and J are TRBV3-2 and TRBJ2-2. TRBV3-2 is shown as a pseudogene. The CDR3 spans 10 residues. The DNA of the CDR3 is TGTGCCAGCAAATATCGGGAGCTGTTTTTT. This translates into CASKYRELFF.

The V gene is TRBV7-2, the J gene TRBJ2-1, with D possibly being TRBD2 (7 bases). V was cut by 3 bases and J by 8 bases, with 23 bases left in between. The germline V gene has CDR1 SGHTA and CDR2 FQGNSA. CDR3 size: 17 residues. CDR3 residues: CASSFVWGGGGSHEQFF. The CDR3 DNA reads as TGTGCCAGCAGCTTCGTTTGGGGGGGGGGCGGTTCCCATGAGCAGTTCTTC.

The V call is TRBV20-1, the J call TRBJ1-1, with 10 bases lining up with TRBD1. The CDR3 consists of 11 residues. The J segment lost 11 bases and the V segment lost 4 bases, leaving 4 bases of the junction unmatched. Germline assignment: CDR1 DFQATT and CDR2 SNEGSKA (reference sequence). This CDR3 is CSATDRGHAFF. In DNA form, the CDR3 reads TGCAGTGCTACCGACAGGGGGCATGCTTTCTTT.

Concerning this clonotype itself: A single base separates this from a much larger clone, so it may be a read error. This sequence joins TRBV4-1 and TRBJ2-5; D might be TRBD1 or TRBD2, each matching 5 bases. The ends were cut back, 3 bases at V and 11 bases at J, with 16 bases in the middle. The germline CDR1 and CDR2 sequences are MGHRA and YSYEKL. The CDR3 sequence is 13 residues long. CDR3 in amino acids: CASSQRWGNEQYF. In nucleotides, the CDR3 is TGCGCCAGCAGCCAGAGATGGGGGAATGAGCAGTACTTC.

CDR3 sequence reads: CASSIEQVRPQHF. The CDR3 nucleotides are TGTGCCAGCAGTATCGAACAAGTCAGGCCCCAGCATTTT. The rearrangement joins TRBV28 to TRBJ1-5; D is undetermined. CDR1 MDHEN and CDR2 SYDVKM come from the germline V gene. Trimming shortened V by 5 bases and J by 9 bases, and 14 bases separated the two germline ends. The CDR3 has 13 residues.

The rearrangement links TRBV20-1 to TRBJ1-4; 7 nucleotides align to TRBD1. Germline CDR1 is DFQATT and CDR2 is SNEGSKA (reference sequence). This CDR3 comprises 15 residues. The ends lost 3 bases at V and 7 bases at J; junction bases unmatched: 11. CDR3 amino acids: CSASPQGQRCEKLFF. CDR3 nucleotide sequence: TGCAGTGCTAGTCCTCAGGGACAGAGATGTGAAAAACTGTTTTTT.

The chain joins TRBV27 to TRBJ2-3; no clear D gene. The CDR3 runs 16 residues. CDR1 is MNHEY and CDR2 is SMNVEV in the germline V gene (reference sequence). V shed 4 bases and J shed 6 bases, with 20 bases lying between them. Here the CDR3 reads CASSSPHTANLDTQYF. The CDR3 DNA is TGTGCCAGCAGTTCCCCTCACACGGCCAATCTGGATACGCAGTATTTT.

This chain links TRBV28 with TRBJ2-2; D ambiguous. The CDR3 runs to 17 residues. Trimming removed 1 base from V and 4 bases from J, with 16 bases in between. Looked up from germline, CDR1 is MDHEN and CDR2 is SYDVKM. The CDR3 loop reads CASSLSPALTRTGELFF. The CDR3 nucleotides are TGTGCCAGCAGTTTATCCCCAGCATTGACGCGCACCGGGGAGCTGTTTTTT.